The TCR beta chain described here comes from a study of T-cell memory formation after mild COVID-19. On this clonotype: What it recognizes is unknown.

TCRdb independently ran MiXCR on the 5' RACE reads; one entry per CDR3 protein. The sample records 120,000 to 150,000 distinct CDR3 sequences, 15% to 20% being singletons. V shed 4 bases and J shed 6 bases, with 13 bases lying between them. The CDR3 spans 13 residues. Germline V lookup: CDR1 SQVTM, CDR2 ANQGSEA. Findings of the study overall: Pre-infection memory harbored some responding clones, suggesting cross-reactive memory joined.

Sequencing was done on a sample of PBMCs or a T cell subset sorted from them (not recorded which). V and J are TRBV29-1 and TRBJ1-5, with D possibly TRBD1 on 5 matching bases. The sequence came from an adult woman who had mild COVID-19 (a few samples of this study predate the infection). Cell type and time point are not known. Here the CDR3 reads CSVAQGVGQPQHF. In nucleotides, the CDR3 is TGCAGCGTTGCTCAAGGGGTTGGTCAGCCCCAGCATTTT.